This T cell receptor beta chain is from a study of T cell changes during pregnancy in multiple sclerosis. TCRdb keeps only in-frame clones here, not all; method: immunoSEQ multiplex PCR. This sample yields roughly 90,000 clones, of which approximately 92% are seen a single time; about 3.9% belongs to the top ten. This CDR3 has 15 residues. Trimming stripped 4 bases from V and 4 bases from J, with 18 bases between. The germline V gene encodes CDR1 SGHRS and CDR2 YFSETQ. The TCR comes from a female donor with multiple sclerosis, enrolled in a pregnancy study. Here the sequenced sample was peripheral blood, taken in the first trimester of pregnancy. The chain carries TRBV5-1 and TRBJ2-7; D is perhaps TRBD2 (6 bases). As DNA, the CDR3 is TGCGCCAGCAGCCCCGAGGCGGGGCCCTTTTACGAGCAGTACTTC. Translating gives CASSPEAGPFYEQYF.